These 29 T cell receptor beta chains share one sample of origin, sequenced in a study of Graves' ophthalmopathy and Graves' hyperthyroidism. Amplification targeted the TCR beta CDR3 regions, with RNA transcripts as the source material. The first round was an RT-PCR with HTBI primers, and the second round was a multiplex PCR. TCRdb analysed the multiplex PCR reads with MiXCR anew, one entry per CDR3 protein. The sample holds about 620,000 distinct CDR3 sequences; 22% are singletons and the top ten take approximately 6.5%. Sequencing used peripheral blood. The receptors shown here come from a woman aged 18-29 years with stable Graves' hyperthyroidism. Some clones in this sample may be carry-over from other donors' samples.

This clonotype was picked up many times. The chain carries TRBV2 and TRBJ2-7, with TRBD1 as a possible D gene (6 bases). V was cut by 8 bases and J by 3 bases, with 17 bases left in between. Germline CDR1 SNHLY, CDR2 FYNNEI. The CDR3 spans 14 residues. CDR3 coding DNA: TGTGCCAGCCGAAGACTACAGGGTTTCTACGAGCAGTACTTC. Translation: CASRRLQGFYEQYF.

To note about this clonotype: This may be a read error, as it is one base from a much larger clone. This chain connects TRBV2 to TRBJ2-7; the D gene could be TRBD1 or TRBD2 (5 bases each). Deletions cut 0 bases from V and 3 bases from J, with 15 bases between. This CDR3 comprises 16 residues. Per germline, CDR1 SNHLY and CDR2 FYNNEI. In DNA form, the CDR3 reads TGTGCCAGCAGTGAAGCGCCTTCCAGAGGGGTCTACGAGCAGTACGTC. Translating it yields CASSEAPSRGVYEQYV.

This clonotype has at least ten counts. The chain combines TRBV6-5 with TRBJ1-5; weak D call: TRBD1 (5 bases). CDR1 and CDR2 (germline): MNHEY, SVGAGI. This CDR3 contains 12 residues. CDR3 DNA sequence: TGTGCGACCCGAGGGGCCGGCCAGCCCCAGCATTTT. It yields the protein CATRGAGQPQHF.

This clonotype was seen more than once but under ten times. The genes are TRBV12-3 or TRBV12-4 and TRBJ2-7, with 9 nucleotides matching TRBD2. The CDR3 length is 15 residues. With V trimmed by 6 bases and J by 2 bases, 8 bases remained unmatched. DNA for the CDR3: TGTGCCAGCAGGGGGGGACTAGCCGAAACCTACGAGCAGTACTTC. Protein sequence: CASRGGLAETYEQYF.

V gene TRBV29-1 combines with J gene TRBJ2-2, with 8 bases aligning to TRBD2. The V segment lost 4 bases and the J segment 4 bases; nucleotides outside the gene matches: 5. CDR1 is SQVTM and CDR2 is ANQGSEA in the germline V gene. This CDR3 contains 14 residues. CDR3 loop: CSVASGSGTGELFF. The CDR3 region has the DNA TGCAGCGTTGCAAGCGGGAGCGGCACCGGGGAGCTGTTTTTT.

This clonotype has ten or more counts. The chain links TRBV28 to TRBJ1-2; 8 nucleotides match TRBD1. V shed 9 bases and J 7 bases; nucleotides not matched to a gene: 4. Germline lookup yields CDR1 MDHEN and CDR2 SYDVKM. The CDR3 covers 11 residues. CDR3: CASAGGLGYTF. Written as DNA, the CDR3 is TGTGCCAGTGCAGGGGGCCTTGGCTACACCTTC.

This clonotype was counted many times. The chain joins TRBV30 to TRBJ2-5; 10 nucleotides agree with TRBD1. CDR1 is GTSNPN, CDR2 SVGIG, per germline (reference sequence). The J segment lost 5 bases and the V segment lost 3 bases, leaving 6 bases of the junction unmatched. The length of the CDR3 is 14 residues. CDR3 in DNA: TGTGCCTGGAGGACAGGGGGCTCTTTGGAGACCCAGTACTTC. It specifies CAWRTGGSLETQYF.

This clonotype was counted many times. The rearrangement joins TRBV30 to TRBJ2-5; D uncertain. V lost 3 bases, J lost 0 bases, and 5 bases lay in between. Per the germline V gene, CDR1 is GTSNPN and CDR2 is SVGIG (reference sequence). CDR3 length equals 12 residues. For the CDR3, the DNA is TGTGCCTGGAGGCGGTACCAAGAGACCCAGTACTTC. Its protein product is CAWRRYQETQYF. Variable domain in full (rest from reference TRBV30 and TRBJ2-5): SQTIHQWPATLVQPVGSPLSLECTVEGTSNPNLYWYRQAAGRGLQLLFYSVGIGQISSEVPQNLSASRPQDRQFILSSKKLLLSDSGFYLCAWRRYQETQYFGPGTRLLVL.

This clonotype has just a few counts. In DNA, the CDR3 is TGTGCCACCGCTTGGGAGAACTCCTACGAGCAGTACTTC. It encodes CATAWENSYEQYF. This rearrangement joins TRBV6-1 to TRBJ2-7, with a tentative D call TRBD2 (5 bases). The CDR3 sequence is 13 residues long. Germline V lookup: CDR1 MNHNS, CDR2 SASEGT. Deletions cut 10 bases from V and 0 bases from J, with 13 bases between.

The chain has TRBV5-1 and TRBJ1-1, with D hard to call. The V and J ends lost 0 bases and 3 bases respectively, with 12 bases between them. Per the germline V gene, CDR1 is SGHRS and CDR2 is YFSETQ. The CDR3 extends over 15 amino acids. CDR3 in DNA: TGCGCCAGCAGCTTGGAGGCGGTCTACGACACTGAAGCTTTCTTT. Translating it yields CASSLEAVYDTEAFF. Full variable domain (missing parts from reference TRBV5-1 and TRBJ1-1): KAGVTQTPRYLIKTRGQQVTLSCSPISGHRSVSWYQQTPGQGLQFLFEYFSETQRNKGNFPGRFSGRQFSNSRSEMNVSTLELGDSALYLCASSLEAVYDTEAFFGQGTRLTVV.

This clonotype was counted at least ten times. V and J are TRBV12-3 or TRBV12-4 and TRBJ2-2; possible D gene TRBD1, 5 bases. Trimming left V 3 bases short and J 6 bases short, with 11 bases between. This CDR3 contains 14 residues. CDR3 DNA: TGTGCCAGCAGTTTGGTGGAACAGGCCGGGGAGCTGTTTTTT. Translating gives CASSLVEQAGELFF.

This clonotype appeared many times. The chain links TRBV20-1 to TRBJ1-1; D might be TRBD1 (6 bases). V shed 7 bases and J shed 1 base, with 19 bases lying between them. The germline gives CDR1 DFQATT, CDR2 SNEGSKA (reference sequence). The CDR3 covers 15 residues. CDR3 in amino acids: CSVGGREWENTEAFF. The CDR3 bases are TGCAGTGTCGGGGGGCGAGAATGGGAGAACACTGAAGCTTTCTTT.

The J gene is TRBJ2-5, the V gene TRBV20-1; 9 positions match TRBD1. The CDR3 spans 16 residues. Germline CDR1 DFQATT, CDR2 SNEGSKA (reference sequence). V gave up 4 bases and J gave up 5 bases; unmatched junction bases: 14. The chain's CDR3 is CSAILSGTGTGETQYF. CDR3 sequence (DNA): TGCAGTGCTATATTATCCGGGACAGGGACCGGGGAGACCCAGTACTTC.

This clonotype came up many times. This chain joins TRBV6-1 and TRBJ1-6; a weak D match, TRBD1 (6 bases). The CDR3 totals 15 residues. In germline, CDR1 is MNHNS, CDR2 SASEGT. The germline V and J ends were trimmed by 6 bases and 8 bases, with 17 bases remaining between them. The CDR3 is CASRAVGASHSPLHF. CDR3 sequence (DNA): TGTGCCAGCAGAGCCGTGGGGGCGAGCCATTCACCCCTCCACTTT.

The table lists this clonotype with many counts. CDR3 sequence: CASSPSGGANEQYF. CDR3 sequence (DNA): TGTGCCAGCAGCCCTAGCGGGGGGGCAAATGAGCAGTACTTC. V gene TRBV7-9 combines with J gene TRBJ2-7, with 12 bases aligning to TRBD2. The trim removed 5 bases at V and 7 bases at J, leaving 6 bases unmatched. Germline loops: CDR1 SEHNR, CDR2 FQNEAQ (reference sequence). CDR3 length: 14 amino acids.

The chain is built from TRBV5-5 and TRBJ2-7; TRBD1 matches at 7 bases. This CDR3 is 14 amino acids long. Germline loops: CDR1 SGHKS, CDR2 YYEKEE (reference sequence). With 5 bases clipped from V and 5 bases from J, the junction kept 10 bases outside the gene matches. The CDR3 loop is CASSYEGGGDEQYF. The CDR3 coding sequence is TGTGCCAGCAGTTATGAAGGGGGCGGCGACGAGCAGTACTTC.

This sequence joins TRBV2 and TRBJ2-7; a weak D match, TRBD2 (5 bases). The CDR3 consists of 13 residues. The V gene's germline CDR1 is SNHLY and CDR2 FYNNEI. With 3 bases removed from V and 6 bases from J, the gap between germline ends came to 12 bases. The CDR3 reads CASSDRGIGEQYF. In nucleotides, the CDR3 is TGTGCCAGCAGTGACCGGGGTATCGGCGAGCAGTACTTC.

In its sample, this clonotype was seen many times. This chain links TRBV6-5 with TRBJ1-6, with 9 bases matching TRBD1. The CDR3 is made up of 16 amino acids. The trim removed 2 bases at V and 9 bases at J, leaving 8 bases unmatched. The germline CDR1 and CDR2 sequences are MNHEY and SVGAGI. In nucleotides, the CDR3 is TGTGCCAGCAGTTACGGGGCGGGGACAGGGTTTTCACCCCTCCACTTT. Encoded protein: CASSYGAGTGFSPLHF.

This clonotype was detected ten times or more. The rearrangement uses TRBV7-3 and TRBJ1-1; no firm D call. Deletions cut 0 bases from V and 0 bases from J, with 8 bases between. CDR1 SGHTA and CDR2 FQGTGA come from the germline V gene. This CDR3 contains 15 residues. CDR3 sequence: CASSLTQTMNTEAFF. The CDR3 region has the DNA TGTGCCAGCAGCTTAACCCAGACCATGAACACTGAAGCTTTCTTT.

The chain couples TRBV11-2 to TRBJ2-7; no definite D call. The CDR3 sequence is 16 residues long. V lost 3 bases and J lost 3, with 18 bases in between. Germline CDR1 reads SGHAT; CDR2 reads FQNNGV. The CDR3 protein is CASSFRMTPSYYEQYF. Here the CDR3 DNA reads TGTGCCAGCAGCTTTCGAATGACGCCCTCCTACTACGAGCAGTACTTC.

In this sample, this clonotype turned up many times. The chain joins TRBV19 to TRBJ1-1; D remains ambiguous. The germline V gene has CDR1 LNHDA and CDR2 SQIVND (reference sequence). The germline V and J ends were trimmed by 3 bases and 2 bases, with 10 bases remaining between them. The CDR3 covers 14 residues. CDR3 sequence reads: CASSMVPGNTEAFF. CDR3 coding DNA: TGTGCCAGTAGTATGGTACCCGGTAACACTGAAGCTTTCTTT.

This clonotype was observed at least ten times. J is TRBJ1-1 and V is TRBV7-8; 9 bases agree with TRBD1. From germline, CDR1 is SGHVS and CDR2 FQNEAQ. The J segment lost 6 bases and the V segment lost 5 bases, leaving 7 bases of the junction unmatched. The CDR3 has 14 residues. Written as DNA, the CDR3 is TGTGCCAGCAGCAGTGGGGACAGGGTCGCTGAAGCTTTCTTT. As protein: CASSSGDRVAEAFF.

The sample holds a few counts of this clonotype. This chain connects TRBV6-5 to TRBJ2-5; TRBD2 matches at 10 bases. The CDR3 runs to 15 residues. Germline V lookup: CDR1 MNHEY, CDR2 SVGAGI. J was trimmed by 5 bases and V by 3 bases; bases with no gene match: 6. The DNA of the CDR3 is TGTGCCAGCAGTTATCTAGCGGGAGACTCGGAGACCCAGTACTTC. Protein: CASSYLAGDSETQYF.

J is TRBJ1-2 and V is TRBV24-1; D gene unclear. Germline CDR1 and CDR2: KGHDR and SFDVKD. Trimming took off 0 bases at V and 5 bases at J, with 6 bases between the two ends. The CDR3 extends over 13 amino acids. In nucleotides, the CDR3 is TGTGCCACCAGTGATTTGGGGTCTTATGGCTACACCTTC. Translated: CATSDLGSYGYTF.

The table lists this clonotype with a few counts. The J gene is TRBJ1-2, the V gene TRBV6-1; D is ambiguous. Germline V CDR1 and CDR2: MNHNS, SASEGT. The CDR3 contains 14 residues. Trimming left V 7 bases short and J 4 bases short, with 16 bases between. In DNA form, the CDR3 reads TGTGCCAGCACCAATTGGGGAGGCCTCTATGGCTACACCTTC. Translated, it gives CASTNWGGLYGYTF.

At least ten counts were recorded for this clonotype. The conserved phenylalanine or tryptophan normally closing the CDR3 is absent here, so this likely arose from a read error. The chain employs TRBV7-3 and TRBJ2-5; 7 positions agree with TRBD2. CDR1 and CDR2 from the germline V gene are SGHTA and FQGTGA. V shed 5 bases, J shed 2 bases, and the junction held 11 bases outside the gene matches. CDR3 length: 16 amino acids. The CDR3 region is CASSIGASGVQETQYL. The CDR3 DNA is TGTGCCAGCAGCATAGGGGCTAGCGGAGTGCAAGAGACCCAGTACCTC.

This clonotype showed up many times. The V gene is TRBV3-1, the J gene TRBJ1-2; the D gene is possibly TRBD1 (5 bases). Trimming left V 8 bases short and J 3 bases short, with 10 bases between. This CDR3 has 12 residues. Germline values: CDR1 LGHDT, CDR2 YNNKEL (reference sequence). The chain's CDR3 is CASLGHDYGYTF. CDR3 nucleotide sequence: TGTGCCAGCCTCGGACACGACTATGGCTACACCTTC.

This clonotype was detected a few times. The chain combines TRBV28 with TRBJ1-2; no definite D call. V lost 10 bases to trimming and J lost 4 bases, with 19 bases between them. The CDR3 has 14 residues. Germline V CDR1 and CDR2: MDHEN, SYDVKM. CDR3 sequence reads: CATVGADGSYGYTF. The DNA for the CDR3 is TGTGCCACCGTGGGCGCGGACGGATCCTATGGCTACACCTTC.

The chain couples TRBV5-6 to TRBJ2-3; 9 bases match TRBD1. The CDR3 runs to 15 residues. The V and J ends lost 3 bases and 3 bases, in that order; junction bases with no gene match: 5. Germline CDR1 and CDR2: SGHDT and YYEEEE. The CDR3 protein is CASSWNRGQTDTQYF. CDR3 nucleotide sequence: TGTGCCAGCAGCTGGAACAGGGGGCAAACAGATACGCAGTATTTT.